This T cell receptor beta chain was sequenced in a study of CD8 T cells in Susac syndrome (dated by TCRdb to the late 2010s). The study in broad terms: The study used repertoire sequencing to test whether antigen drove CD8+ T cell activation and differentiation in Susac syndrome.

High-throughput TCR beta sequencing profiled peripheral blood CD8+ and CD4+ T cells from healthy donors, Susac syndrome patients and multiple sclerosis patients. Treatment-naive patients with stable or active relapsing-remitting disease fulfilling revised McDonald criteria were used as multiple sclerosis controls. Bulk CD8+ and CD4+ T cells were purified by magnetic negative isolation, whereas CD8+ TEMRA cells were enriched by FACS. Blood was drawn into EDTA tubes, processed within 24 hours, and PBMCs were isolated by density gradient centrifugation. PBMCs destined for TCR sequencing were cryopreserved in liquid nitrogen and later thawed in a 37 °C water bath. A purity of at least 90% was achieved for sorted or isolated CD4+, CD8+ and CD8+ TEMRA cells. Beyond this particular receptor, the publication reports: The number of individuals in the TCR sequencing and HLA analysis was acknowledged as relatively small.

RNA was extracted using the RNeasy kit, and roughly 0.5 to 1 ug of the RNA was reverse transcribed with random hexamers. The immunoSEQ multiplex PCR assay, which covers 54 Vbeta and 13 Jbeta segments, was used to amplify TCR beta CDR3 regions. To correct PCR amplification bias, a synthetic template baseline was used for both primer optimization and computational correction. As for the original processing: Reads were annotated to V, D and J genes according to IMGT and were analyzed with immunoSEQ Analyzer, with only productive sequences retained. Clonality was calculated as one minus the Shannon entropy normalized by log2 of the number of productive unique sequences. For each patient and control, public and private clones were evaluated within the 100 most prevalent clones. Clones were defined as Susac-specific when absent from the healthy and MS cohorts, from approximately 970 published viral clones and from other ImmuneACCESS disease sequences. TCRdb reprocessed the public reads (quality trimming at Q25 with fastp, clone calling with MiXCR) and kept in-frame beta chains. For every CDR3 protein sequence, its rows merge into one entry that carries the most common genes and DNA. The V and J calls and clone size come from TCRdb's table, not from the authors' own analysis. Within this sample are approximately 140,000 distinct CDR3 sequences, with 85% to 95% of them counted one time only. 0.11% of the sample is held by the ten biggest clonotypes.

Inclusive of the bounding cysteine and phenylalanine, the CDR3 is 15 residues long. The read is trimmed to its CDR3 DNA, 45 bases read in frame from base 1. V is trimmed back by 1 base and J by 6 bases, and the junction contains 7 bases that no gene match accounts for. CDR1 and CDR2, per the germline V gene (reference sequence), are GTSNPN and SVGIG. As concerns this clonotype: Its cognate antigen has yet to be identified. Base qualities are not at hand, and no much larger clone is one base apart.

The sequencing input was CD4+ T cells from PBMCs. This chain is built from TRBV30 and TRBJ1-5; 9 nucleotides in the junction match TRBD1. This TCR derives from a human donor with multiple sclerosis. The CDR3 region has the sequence CAWSAQGARFQPQHF. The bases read TGTGCCTGGAGTGCACAGGGGGCAAGGTTTCAGCCCCAGCATTTT.